This TCR beta chain was recorded in a study of Ad26.COV2.S vaccination and SARS-CoV-2 variants. With regard to this clone: Its antigen is currently unknown.

Overall study results and limits: Spike-specific CD8+ and CD4+ T cell responses reportedly showed substantial breadth after vaccination.

Data came from immunoSEQ multiplex PCR; TCRdb stores just in-frame clones and leaves some out. The sample yields hundreds of thousands of clones, roughly 87% seen once. Described treatment: roughly 18 received Ad26.COV2.S at low or high dose, single or two shots; about 5 received placebo; per-sample allocation not given. Specimen acquisition occurred on day 63 following the initial vaccine or placebo injection. It was an adult aged 18-55 years in Boston who was the donor. Expression of Wuhan-strain SARS-CoV-2 spike came from the Ad26 vector that formed the vaccine. Sequences were derived from peripheral blood, sampled in a trial of Ad26.COV2.S vaccine versus placebo. This TCR was recovered from a person aged 18 to 65 who received the Ad26.COV2.S COVID-19 vaccine or a placebo.

CDR3 bases: TGTGCCAGCAGTGAGATGGAGACCCAGTACTTC. Its translation is CASSEMETQYF. The chain joins TRBV28 to TRBJ2-5; D remains unclear. Germline V CDR1 and CDR2: MDHEN, SYDVKM. The V and J ends lost 5 bases and 5 bases respectively, with 6 bases between them. The CDR3 has 11 residues.